Each of the 19 T cell receptor beta chains below was sequenced from the same sample in a study of blood T cell repertoires in COVID-19. Sequenced by immunoSEQ multiplex PCR; TCRdb stores in-frame clones only, minus some. The table has about 330,000 clones, about nine tenths seen once. The sequencing input was peripheral blood. These receptors were collected from a man younger than 40 with COVID-19, enrolled during active disease.

This chain links TRBV5-1 with TRBJ1-5; no definite D call. In germline, CDR1 is SGHRS, CDR2 YFSETQ. Between the trimmed V and J ends, which lost 4 bases and 9 bases, there was a span of 14 bases. This CDR3 comprises 13 residues. In nucleotides, the CDR3 is TGCGCCAGCAGCCCCCAATCCGGGTCGCCCCAGCATTTT. It specifies CASSPQSGSPQHF. The whole variable domain, filled in from reference TRBV5-1 and TRBJ1-5, reads KAGVTQTPRYLIKTRGQQVTLSCSPISGHRSVSWYQQTPGQGLQFLFEYFSETQRNKGNFPGRFSGRQFSNSRSEMNVSTLELGDSALYLCASSPQSGSPQHFGDGTRLSIL.

The chain uses TRBV25-1 and TRBJ2-3; 13 positions agree with TRBD2. The CDR3 consists of 15 residues. Germline assignment: CDR1 MGHDK and CDR2 SYGVNS. J lost 1 base, V lost 6 bases, and 1 base had no gene match. The DNA of the CDR3 is TGTGCCAGCAGCGGACTAGCGGGGGGCACAGATACGCAGTATTTT. It translates to CASSGLAGGTDTQYF.

The chain has TRBV9 and TRBJ1-4, with TRBD1 matching 10 bases. The germline CDR1 and CDR2 sequences are SGDLS and YYNGEE. The CDR3 loop spans 15 amino acids. The junction had 6 bases not matched to a gene; V was cut back by 3 bases and J by 7 bases. The chain's CDR3 is CASSAQGQGSEKLFF. As DNA, the CDR3 is TGTGCCAGCAGCGCCCAGGGACAGGGGAGTGAAAAACTGTTTTTT.

As DNA, the CDR3 is TGTGCCAGCAGATCAGAAGGTGTTAGGGGGACTAGGGAGACCCAGTACTTC. Its protein product is CASRSEGVRGTRETQYF. This sequence joins TRBV3-1 (or the pseudogene TRBV3-2) and TRBJ2-5; 8 bases map to TRBD2. Unmatched junction bases numbered 17, after V lost 6 bases and J lost 5 bases. The CDR3 contains 17 residues. Per germline, CDR1 LGHDT and CDR2 YNNKEL (reference sequence).

The chain carries TRBV6-2 or TRBV6-3 and TRBJ1-3; unclear D gene. Germline values: CDR1 MNHEY, CDR2 SVGEGT. The CDR3 sequence is 16 residues long. The ends were cut back, 4 bases at V and 0 bases at J, with 13 bases in the middle. In nucleotides, the CDR3 is TGTGCCAGCAGTTTTCTCGGGAGCCTCTCTGGAAACACCATATATTTT. This gives the protein CASSFLGSLSGNTIYF.

J is TRBJ1-5 and V is TRBV19; D possibly corresponds to TRBD1 (5 bases). The CDR3 is 16 residues long. Germline CDR1 LNHDA, CDR2 SQIVND (reference sequence). Trimming shortened V by 1 base and J by 2 bases, and 12 bases separated the two germline ends. CDR3 sequence (DNA): TGTGCCAGTAGTATAGGCGGGGCCGCCGGCAATCAGCCCCAGCATTTT. It yields the protein CASSIGGAAGNQPQHF.

Written as DNA, the CDR3 is TGTGCCAGCAGTTACCAAGGACTAGGAGGGACCCAGTACTTC. Protein product: CASSYQGLGGTQYF. This chain uses TRBV6-5 with TRBJ2-5; 7 bases match TRBD2. Germline V CDR1 and CDR2: MNHEY, SVGAGI. With 2 bases clipped from V and 7 bases from J, the junction kept 7 bases outside the gene matches. This CDR3 is built from 14 residues.

The chain joins TRBV19 to TRBJ1-3; perhaps TRBD1 as D (5 bases). The germline V gene has CDR1 LNHDA and CDR2 SQIVND (reference sequence). The CDR3 loop spans 15 amino acids. V was clipped by 6 bases and J by 4 bases, with 16 bases between them. The CDR3 DNA is TGTGCCAGTAGACGCAAGGGGTCATACGGAAACACCATATATTTT. Protein sequence: CASRRKGSYGNTIYF.

The rearrangement links TRBV6-2 or TRBV6-3 to TRBJ2-2; 9 nucleotides agree with TRBD1. CDR1 is MNHEY, CDR2 SVGEGT, per germline. There are 14 residues in the CDR3. V shed 6 bases and J 6 bases; nucleotides not matched to a gene: 5. As DNA, the CDR3 is TGTGCCAGCAGCTTGACAGGGGGGTCCGGGGAGCTGTTTTTT. The encoded protein is CASSLTGGSGELFF.

The chain joins TRBV3-1 (or the pseudogene TRBV3-2) to TRBJ2-7; perhaps TRBD1 as D (7 bases). Trimming stripped 5 bases from V and 2 bases from J, with 16 bases between. Germline-derived CDR1 and CDR2 are LGHDT and YNNKEL (reference sequence). The CDR3 runs 15 residues. The CDR3 region is CASSVRRDRPYEQYF. The CDR3 coding sequence is TGTGCCAGCAGCGTGAGGAGGGACAGACCCTACGAGCAGTACTTC.

This clone occurred once. V usage is TRBV9 and J usage is TRBJ1-2; 7 positions agree with TRBD1. V lost 1 base to trimming and J lost 3 bases; unmatched junction nucleotides: 12. This CDR3 has 17 amino acids. Germline lookup yields CDR1 SGDLS and CDR2 YYNGEE. The CDR3 DNA reads TGTGCCAGCAGCGTACGTATGGGTGGAGGGGGCGACTATGGCTACACCTTC. Translation gives CASSVRMGGGGDYGYTF.

This chain joins TRBV5-1 and TRBJ2-1; 11 bases fit TRBD2. Trimming cost V 0 bases and J 8 bases; bases outside gene matches: 7. The CDR3 contains 16 residues. Germline values: CDR1 SGHRS, CDR2 YFSETQ. The CDR3 coding sequence is TGCGCCAGCAGCTTGGCTCCTAGCGGGGGGCGCGATGAGCAGTTCTTC. Translated, it gives CASSLAPSGGRDEQFF.

CDR3 sequence: CASSPLGLLNEKLFF. The CDR3 DNA reads TGTGCCAGCAGCCCCCTGGGACTCCTTAATGAAAAACTGTTTTTT. The chain employs TRBV6-2 or TRBV6-3 and TRBJ1-4, with D maybe TRBD1 (5 bases). Per germline, CDR1 MNHEY and CDR2 SVGEGT. Trimming stripped 6 bases from V and 4 bases from J, with 15 bases between. The CDR3 consists of 15 residues.

J is TRBJ2-5 and V is TRBV7-2; tentative D call: TRBD1 (6 bases). The CDR3 sequence is 15 residues long. Trimming took off 1 base at V and 5 bases at J, with 14 bases between the two ends. The germline gives CDR1 SGHTA, CDR2 FQGNSA. DNA for the CDR3: TGTGCCAGCAGCTTAGTTTGGGGGCCGGCGGAGACCCAGTACTTC. This encodes CASSLVWGPAETQYF.

This clone was seen a single time. The V gene is TRBV2, the J gene TRBJ2-5, with 16 bases identical to TRBD2. V gave up 6 bases and J gave up 7 bases; unmatched junction bases: 11. This CDR3 comprises 17 residues. Germline loops: CDR1 SNHLY, CDR2 FYNNEI. CDR3 loop: CASSPTGTSGREGTQYF. The CDR3 region has the DNA TGTGCCAGCAGCCCCACCGGGACTAGCGGGAGGGAGGGGACCCAGTACTTC.

V and J are TRBV6-5 and TRBJ2-5; D might be TRBD1 (6 bases). CDR1 is MNHEY and CDR2 is SVGAGI in the germline V gene. The CDR3 loop spans 15 amino acids. Trimming took 5 bases from V and 3 from J, leaving 16 bases between them. CDR3 coding DNA: TGTGCCAGCAGTCGAACCCGGGACACAAAAGAGACCCAGTACTTC. This encodes CASSRTRDTKETQYF.

This clone occurred once. The chain links TRBV24-1 to TRBJ1-1; maybe TRBD1 (6 bases). Germline CDR1 is KGHDR and CDR2 is SFDVKD. Deletions cut 3 bases from V and 6 bases from J, with 22 bases between. This CDR3 has 17 residues. CDR3 nucleotides: TGTGCCACCAGTGATCCCCGGGGGGGGCCCCTAGGGTCTGAAGCTTTCTTT. This encodes CATSDPRGGPLGSEAFF.

The chain combines TRBV4-1 with TRBJ2-7; 8 nucleotides line up with TRBD1. Germline V gene data show CDR1 as MGHRA and CDR2 as YSYEKL. The CDR3 runs to 15 residues. V lost 4 bases to trimming and J lost 4 bases; unmatched junction nucleotides: 9. The CDR3 DNA reads as TGCGCCAGCAGCCTCGACGGACAGGGCTTTTACGAGCAGTACTTC. This translates into CASSLDGQGFYEQYF.

The V gene is TRBV15, the J gene TRBJ2-1, with D maybe TRBD2 (5 bases). V dropped 0 bases and J dropped 13 bases, with 16 bases sitting between them. The CDR3 is 14 amino acids. The germline CDR1 and CDR2 sequences are LNHNV and YYDKDF (reference sequence). CDR3 residues: CATSRDKFEGTQFF. The CDR3 nucleotides are TGTGCCACCAGCAGAGATAAATTTGAGGGTACCCAGTTCTTC.